These 8 T cell receptor beta chains were sequenced from one sample in a study of PD-1 blockade in classical Hodgkin lymphoma. Each patient experienced a relapse that followed autologous stem cell transplantation, and brentuximab vedotin exposure varied. Profiled with immunoSEQ multiplex PCR; TCRdb holds only in-frame clones, not every one. The sample lists more than 140,000 clones, around 73% seen once, with about 9.3% in the top ten. The sample here was peripheral blood mononuclear cells (PBMCs), taken before the second cycle of nivolumab. The receptors were gathered from a human donor with classical Hodgkin lymphoma.

The chain carries TRBV5-5 and TRBJ2-5; 8 bases are shared with TRBD1. Germline assignment: CDR1 SGHKS and CDR2 YYEKEE (reference sequence). After removal of 5 bases from V and 4 bases from J, the junction contained 13 bases not matched to a gene. This CDR3 region has 16 residues. CDR3: CASRQPGQDSRETQYF. In DNA form, the CDR3 reads TGTGCCAGCAGACAGCCGGGACAGGACTCACGAGAGACCCAGTACTTC.

This clone was counted once. The J gene is TRBJ2-5, the V gene TRBV19; TRBD2 agrees at 7 bases. Germline V gene sequence: CDR1 LNHDA, CDR2 SQIVND (reference sequence). The CDR3 runs 13 residues. V shed 5 bases, J shed 4 bases, and the junction held 4 bases outside the gene matches. For the CDR3, the DNA is TGTGCCAGTAGTTCTCTAGCGGCAGAGACCCAGTACTTC. This codes for CASSSLAAETQYF. Supplemented by reference TRBV19 and TRBJ2-5, the full variable domain reads DGGITQSPKYLFRKEGQNVTLSCEQNLNHDAMYWYRQDPGQGLRLIYYSQIVNDFQKGDIAEGYSVSREKKESFPLTVTSAQKNPTAFYLCASSSLAAETQYFGPGTRLLVL.

The chain combines TRBV9 with TRBJ2-5, with 8 bases aligning to TRBD2. The germline V gene has CDR1 SGDLS and CDR2 YYNGEE. This CDR3 is built from 15 residues. V lost 4 bases, J lost 5 bases, and 10 bases stayed unmatched. CDR3 in amino acids: CASSPSNGRGETQYF. The CDR3 DNA is TGTGCCAGCAGCCCCTCCAACGGGAGGGGGGAGACCCAGTACTTC.

The gene calls are TRBV7-9 and TRBJ2-5, with a tentative D call TRBD2 (5 bases). The ends were cut back, 1 base at V and 0 bases at J, with 12 bases in the middle. Per the germline V gene, CDR1 is SEHNR and CDR2 is FQNEAQ (reference sequence). The CDR3 runs 16 residues. CDR3 region: CASSLEEDLYQETQYF. The CDR3 DNA is TGTGCCAGCAGCTTAGAAGAGGACTTATACCAAGAGACCCAGTACTTC.

The V call is TRBV13, the J call TRBJ2-7; the D gene is possibly TRBD1 (6 bases). This CDR3 spans 14 amino acids. Germline CDR1 is PRHDT and CDR2 is FYEKMQ (reference sequence). V lost 1 base and J lost 7, with 14 bases in between. The CDR3 spells CASSLVDSPGEQYF. In DNA, the CDR3 is TGTGCCAGCAGCTTAGTGGACAGCCCGGGGGAGCAGTACTTC.

V usage is TRBV11-2 and J usage is TRBJ1-1; D is uncertain. Germline CDR1 and CDR2: SGHAT and FQNNGV. The CDR3 spans 13 residues. V was shortened by 5 bases and J by 0 bases, with 7 bases between the two germline ends. The DNA for the CDR3 is TGTGCCAGCAGCCGGGAAATGAACACTGAAGCTTTCTTT. As protein: CASSREMNTEAFF.

V usage is TRBV13 and J usage is TRBJ2-5, with a possible D match to TRBD2 (5 bases). Trimming pared 2 bases from V and 7 bases from J, leaving 8 bases between. The germline V gene has CDR1 PRHDT and CDR2 FYEKMQ (reference sequence). This CDR3 is 12 amino acids long. CDR3 in amino acids: CASSLRSGTQYF. DNA for the CDR3: TGTGCCAGCAGCTTAAGGAGCGGGACCCAGTACTTC.

The chain couples TRBV11-3 to TRBJ2-2, with 9 bases that match TRBD2. This CDR3 is built from 16 residues. Germline V gives CDR1 SGHNT, CDR2 YENEEA. V lost 4 bases and J lost 0; bases outside the gene matches: 3. The CDR3 DNA is TGTGCCAGCAGCTATGCGGGAGGGCCGAACACCGGGGAGCTGTTTTTT. Its protein is CASSYAGGPNTGELFF. Full variable domain (remainder filled in from reference TRBV11-3 and TRBJ2-2): EAGVVQSPRYKIIEKKQPVAFWCNPISGHNTLYWYLQNLGQGPELLIRYENEEAVDDSQLPKDRFSAERLKGVDSTLKIQPAELGDSAVYLCASSYAGGPNTGELFFGEGSRLTVL.